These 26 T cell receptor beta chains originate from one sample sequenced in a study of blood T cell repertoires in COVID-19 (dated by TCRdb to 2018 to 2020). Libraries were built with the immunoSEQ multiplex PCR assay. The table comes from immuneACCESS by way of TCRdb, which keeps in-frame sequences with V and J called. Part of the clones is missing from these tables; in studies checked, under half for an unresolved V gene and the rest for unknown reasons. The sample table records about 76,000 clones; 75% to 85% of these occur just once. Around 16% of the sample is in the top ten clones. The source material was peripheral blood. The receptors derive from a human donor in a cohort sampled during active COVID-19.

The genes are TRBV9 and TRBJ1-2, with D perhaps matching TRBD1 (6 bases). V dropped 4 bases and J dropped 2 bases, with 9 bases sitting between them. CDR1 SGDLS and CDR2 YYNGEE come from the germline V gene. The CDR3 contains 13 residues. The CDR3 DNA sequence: TGTGCCAGCAGCAACCAGGGGAACTATGGCTACACCTTC. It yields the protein CASSNQGNYGYTF.

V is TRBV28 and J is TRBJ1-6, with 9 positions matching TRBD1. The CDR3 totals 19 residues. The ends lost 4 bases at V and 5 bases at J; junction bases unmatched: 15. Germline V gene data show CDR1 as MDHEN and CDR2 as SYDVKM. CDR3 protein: CASSSGTGRPGYNNSPLHF. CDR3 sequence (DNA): TGTGCCAGCAGTTCCGGGACAGGGCGCCCCGGGTATAATAATTCACCCCTCCACTTT.

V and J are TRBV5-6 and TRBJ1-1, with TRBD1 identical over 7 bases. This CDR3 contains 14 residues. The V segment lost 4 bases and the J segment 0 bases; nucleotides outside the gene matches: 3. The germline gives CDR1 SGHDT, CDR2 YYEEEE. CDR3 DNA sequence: TGTGCCAGCAGCCCGGGACAGATGAACACTGAAGCTTTCTTT. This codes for CASSPGQMNTEAFF.

The CDR3: CASSFGVRTDTQYF. DNA for the CDR3: TGTGCCAGCAGTTTCGGGGTACGCACAGATACGCAGTATTTT. The chain couples TRBV27 to TRBJ2-3; TRBD2 is a possible D gene (5 bases). CDR1 is MNHEY and CDR2 is SMNVEV in the germline V gene (reference sequence). This CDR3 is 14 amino acids long. With 3 bases removed from V and 1 base from J, the gap between germline ends came to 8 bases.

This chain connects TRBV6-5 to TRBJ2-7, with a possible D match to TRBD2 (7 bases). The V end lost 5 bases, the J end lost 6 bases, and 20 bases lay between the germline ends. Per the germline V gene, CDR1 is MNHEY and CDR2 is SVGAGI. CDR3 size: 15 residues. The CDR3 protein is CASSRGGAGAGEQYF. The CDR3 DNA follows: TGTGCCAGCAGTCGGGGAGGGGCGGGGGCGGGCGAGCAGTACTTC.

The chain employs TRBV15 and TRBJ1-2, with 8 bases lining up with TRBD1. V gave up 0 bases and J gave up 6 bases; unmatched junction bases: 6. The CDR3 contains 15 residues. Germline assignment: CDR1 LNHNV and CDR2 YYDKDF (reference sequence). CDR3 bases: TGTGCCACCAGCAGAGATCTCGCAGGGGGCAATGGCTACACCTTC. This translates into CATSRDLAGGNGYTF.

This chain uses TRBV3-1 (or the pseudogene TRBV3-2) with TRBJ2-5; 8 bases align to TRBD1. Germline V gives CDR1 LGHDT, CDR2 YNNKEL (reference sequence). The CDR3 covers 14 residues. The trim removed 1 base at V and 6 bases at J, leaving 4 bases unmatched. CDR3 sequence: CASSQAPGGKTQYF. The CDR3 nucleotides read TGTGCCAGCAGCCAAGCCCCAGGGGGCAAGACCCAGTACTTC.

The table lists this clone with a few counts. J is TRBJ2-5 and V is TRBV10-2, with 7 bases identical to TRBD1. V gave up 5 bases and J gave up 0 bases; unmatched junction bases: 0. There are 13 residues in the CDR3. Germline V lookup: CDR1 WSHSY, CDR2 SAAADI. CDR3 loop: CASSRGHQETQYF. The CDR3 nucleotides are TGCGCCAGCAGTAGGGGGCACCAAGAGACCCAGTACTTC.

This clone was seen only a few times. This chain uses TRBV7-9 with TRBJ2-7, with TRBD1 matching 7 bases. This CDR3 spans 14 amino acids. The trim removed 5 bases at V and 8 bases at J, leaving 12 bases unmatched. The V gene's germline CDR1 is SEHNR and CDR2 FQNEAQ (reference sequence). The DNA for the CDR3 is TGTGCCAGCAGCCTGCAGGGGGACCCCGATCAGCAGTACTTC. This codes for CASSLQGDPDQQYF.

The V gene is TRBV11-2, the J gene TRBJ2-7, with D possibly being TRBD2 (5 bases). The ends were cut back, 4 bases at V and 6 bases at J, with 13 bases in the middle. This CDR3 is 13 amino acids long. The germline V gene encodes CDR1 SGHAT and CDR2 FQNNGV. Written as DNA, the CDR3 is TGTGCCAGCAGCTCCCTACTAGTAGCCGAGCAGTACTTC. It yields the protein CASSSLLVAEQYF.

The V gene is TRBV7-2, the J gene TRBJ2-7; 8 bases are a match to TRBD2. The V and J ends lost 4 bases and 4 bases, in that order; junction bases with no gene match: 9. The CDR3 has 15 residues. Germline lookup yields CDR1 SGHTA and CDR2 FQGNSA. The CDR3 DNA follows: TGTGCCAGCAGCTCGGGGGGCGGGAGGAATTACGAGCAGTACTTC. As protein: CASSSGGGRNYEQYF.

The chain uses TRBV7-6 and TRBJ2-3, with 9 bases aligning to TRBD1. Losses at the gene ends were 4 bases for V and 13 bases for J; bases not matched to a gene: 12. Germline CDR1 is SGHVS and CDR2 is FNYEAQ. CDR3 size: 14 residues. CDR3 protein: CASSSGQGLIREYF. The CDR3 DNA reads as TGTGCCAGCAGCTCGGGACAGGGACTTATACGGGAGTATTTT.

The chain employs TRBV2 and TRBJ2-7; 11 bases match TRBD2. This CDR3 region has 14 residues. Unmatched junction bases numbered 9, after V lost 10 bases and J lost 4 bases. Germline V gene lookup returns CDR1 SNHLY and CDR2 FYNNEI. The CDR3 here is CATRTSGLIYEQYF. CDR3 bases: TGTGCCACCAGGACTAGCGGGCTAATTTACGAGCAGTACTTC.

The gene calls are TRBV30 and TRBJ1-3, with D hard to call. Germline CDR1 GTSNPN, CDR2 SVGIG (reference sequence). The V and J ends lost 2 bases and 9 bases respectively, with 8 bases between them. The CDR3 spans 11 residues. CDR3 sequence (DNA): TGTGCCTGGAGTACTCGCCGCACCATATATTTT. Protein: CAWSTRRTIYF.

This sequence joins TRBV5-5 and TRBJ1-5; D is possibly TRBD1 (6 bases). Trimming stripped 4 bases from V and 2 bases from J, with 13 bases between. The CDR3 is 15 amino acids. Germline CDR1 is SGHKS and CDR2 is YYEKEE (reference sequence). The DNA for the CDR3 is TGTGCCAGCAGCCCCTACAGGGTGGGCAATCAGCCCCAGCATTTT. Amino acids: CASSPYRVGNQPQHF.

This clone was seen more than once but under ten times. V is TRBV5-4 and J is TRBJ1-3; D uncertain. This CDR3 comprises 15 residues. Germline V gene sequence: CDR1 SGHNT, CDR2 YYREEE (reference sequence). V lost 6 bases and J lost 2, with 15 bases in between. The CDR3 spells CASTLDPGTGNTIYF. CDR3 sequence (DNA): TGTGCCAGCACCCTAGACCCGGGAACTGGAAACACCATATATTTT.

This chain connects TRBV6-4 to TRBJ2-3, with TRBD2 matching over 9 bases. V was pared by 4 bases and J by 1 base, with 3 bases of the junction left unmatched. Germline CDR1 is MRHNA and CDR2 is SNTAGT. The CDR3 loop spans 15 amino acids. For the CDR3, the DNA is TGTGCCAGCAGTGCAGCTAGCGGGGGCACAGATACGCAGTATTTT. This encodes CASSAASGGTDTQYF.

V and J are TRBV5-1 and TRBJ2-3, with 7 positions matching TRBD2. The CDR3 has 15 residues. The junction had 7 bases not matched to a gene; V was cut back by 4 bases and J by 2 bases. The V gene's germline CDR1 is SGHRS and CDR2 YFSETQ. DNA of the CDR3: TGCGCCAGCAGCCTAGGGACTACCTACACAGATACGCAGTATTTT. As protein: CASSLGTTYTDTQYF.

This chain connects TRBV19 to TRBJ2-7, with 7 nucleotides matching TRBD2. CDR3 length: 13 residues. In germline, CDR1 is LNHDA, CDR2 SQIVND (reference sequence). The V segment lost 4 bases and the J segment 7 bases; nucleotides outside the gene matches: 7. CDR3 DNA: TGTGCCAGTAGTACCCAGCGGGATGGGGAGCAGTACTTC. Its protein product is CASSTQRDGEQYF.

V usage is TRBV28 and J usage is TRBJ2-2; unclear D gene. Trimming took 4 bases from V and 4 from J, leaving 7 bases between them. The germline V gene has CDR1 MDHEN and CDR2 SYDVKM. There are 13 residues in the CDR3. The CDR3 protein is CASSSPGTGELFF. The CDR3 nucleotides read TGTGCCAGCAGTTCCCCGGGCACCGGGGAGCTGTTTTTT. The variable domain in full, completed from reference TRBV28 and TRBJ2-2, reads DVKVTQSSRYLVKRTGEKVFLECVQDMDHENMFWYRQDPGLGLRLIYFSYDVKMKEKGDIPEGYSVSREKKERFSLILESASTNQTSMYLCASSSPGTGELFFGEGSRLTVL.

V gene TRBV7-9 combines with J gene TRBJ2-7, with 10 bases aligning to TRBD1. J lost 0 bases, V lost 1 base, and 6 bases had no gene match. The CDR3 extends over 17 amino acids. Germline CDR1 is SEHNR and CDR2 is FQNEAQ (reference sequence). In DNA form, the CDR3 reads TGTGCCAGCAGCTTAGGTCGGGACAGGGGATTCTCCTACGAGCAGTACTTC. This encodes CASSLGRDRGFSYEQYF.

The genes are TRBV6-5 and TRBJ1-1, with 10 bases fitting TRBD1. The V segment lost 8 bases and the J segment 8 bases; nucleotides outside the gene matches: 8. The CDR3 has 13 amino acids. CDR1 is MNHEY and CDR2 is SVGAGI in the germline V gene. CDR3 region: CASQTGGALEAFF. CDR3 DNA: TGTGCCAGCCAGACAGGGGGCGCGTTAGAAGCTTTCTTT.

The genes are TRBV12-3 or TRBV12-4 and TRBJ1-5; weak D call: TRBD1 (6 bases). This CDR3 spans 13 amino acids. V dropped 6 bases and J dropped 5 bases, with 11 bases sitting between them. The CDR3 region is CASRRTEYQPQHF. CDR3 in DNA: TGTGCCAGCAGAAGGACAGAATATCAGCCCCAGCATTTT.

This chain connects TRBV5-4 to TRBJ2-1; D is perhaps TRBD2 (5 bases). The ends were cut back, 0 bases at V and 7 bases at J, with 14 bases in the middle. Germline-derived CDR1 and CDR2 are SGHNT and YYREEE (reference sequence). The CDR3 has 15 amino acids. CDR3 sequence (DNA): TGTGCCAGCAGCTTGGGGACTCAAATAGGGAATGAGCAGTTCTTC. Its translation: CASSLGTQIGNEQFF.

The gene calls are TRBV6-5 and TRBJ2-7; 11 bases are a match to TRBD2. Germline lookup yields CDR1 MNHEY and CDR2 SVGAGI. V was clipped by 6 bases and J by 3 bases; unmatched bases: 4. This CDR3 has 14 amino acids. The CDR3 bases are TGTGCCAGCAGAGGACTAGCGGGTGTCTACGAGCAGTACTTC. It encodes CASRGLAGVYEQYF.

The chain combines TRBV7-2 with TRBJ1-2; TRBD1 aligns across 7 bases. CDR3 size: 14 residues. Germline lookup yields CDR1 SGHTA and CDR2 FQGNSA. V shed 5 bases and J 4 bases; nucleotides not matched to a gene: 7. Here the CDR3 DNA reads TGTGCCAGCAGCGTCACAGGGGCCTCCTATGGCTACACCTTC. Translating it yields CASSVTGASYGYTF.